This T cell receptor (beta chain) originates from a study of T-cell memory formation after mild COVID-19. In its sample, this clonotype was seen a few times. Its specificity is not known. Study-wide findings and caveats: Some SARS-CoV-2-responding clones were already detected in memory before infection. Still unconfirmed is whether the second-wave clones peaking on day 37 recognized SARS-CoV-2.

This CDR3 is built from 17 residues. V shed 5 bases, J shed 3 bases, and the junction held 12 bases outside the gene matches. CDR1 is DFQATT, CDR2 SNEGSKA, per germline (reference sequence). MiXCR was run by TCRdb on the 5' RACE reads, yielding one entry per CDR3 protein. The sample lists about 390,000 distinct CDR3 sequences; about 16% were seen once. The TCR sequence derives from a man younger than 30 who had mild COVID-19 (a few samples of this study predate the infection). Cell type and time point are not known. The chain uses TRBV20-1 and TRBJ2-1, with 11 bases fitting TRBD2. The sequenced material came from PBMCs or a T cell subset sorted from them (not recorded which). The CDR3, as DNA: TGCAGTGCTCCTCGGACTAGCGGGCGAATGCACTACAATGAGCAGTTCTTC. Protein: CSAPRTSGRMHYNEQFF.